These 3 T cell receptor delta chains were sequenced from one sample in a study of fetal and pediatric gammadelta thymocytes. TCRdb re-identified clones in the reads via CATT. In the table there are some 910 delta-chain clones, under 65% of which are singletons. Sequencing was carried out using Vgamma9Vdelta2 gamma-delta T cells from the thymus. Subset of the sample: sorted CD3+gammadeltaTCR+Vgamma9+Vdelta2+ thymocytes. These receptors all come from a child who underwent cardiac surgery and was recorded as healthy.

This clone was observed a single time. Since a far larger clone is one base different, this is likely a read error. The chain joins TRDV2 to TRDJ1, with TRDD3 identical over 9 bases. The CDR3 runs 18 residues. Germline CDR1 GEAIGNYY, CDR2 EKD. In nucleotides, the CDR3 is TGTGCCTGTGACTGGTCCGGGACTGGGGGACCGTACACCGATAACCTCATCTTT. Protein product: CACDWSGTGGPYTDNLIF.

This clone was seen more than once but under ten times. A far larger clone is one base from this, pointing to a likely read error. The same CDR3 arises from other DNA sequences in this sample as well. This chain uses TRDV2 with TRDJ1; TRDD3 is a possible D gene (6 bases). Trimming stripped 2 bases from V and 1 base from J, with 25 bases between. Germline V gene data show CDR1 as GEAIGNYY and CDR2 as EKD. This CDR3 spans 19 amino acids. In DNA form, the CDR3 reads TGTGCCTGTGACAGTCGGAGGGTCTGGGGCATACCTGGCACCGATAAACTCATCTTT. Encoded protein: CACDSRRVWGIPGTDKLIF.

Turning to this clone: One base separates it from a far larger clone, so it is likely a read error. This CDR3 is also generated by other DNA sequences in the sample. The chain is built from TRDV2 and TRDJ1; TRDD3 aligns across 7 bases. Germline CDR1 and CDR2: GEAIGNYY and EKD. The CDR3 has 20 residues. Trimming removed 3 bases from V and 1 base from J; junction bases left unmatched: 22. The DNA of the CDR3 is TGTGCCTGTGACCCCCTCAATAGCGGGGGATCCCCAACTTCCACCGATAAACTCATCTTT. Translated: CACDPLNSGGSPTSTDKLIF.